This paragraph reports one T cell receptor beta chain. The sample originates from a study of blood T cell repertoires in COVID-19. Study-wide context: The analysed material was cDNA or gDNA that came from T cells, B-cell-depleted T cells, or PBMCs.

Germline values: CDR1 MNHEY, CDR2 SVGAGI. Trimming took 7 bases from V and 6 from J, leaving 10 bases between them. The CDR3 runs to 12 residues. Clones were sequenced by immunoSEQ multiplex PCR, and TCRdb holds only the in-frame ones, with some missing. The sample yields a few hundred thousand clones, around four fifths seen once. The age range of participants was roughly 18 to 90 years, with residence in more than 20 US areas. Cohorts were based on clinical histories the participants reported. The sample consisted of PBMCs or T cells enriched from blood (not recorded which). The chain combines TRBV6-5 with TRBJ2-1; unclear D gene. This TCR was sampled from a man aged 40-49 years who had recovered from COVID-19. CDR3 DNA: TGTGCCAGCACCCCCTTCGGCAATGAGCAGTTCTTC. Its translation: CASTPFGNEQFF.